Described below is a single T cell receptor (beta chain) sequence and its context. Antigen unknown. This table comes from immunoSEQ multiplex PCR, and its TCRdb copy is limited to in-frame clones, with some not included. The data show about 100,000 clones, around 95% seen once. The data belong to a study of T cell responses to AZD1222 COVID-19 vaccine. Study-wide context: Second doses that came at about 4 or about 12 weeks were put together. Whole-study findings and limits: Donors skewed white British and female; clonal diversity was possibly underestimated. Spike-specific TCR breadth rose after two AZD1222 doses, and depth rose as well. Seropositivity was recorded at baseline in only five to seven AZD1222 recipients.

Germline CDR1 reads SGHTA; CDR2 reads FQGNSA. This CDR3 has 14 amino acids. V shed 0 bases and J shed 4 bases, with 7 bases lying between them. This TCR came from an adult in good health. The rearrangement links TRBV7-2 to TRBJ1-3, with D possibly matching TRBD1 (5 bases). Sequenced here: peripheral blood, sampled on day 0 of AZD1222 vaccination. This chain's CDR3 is CASSLAPGGNTIYF. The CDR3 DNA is TGTGCCAGCAGCTTAGCCCCAGGGGGAAACACCATATATTTT.